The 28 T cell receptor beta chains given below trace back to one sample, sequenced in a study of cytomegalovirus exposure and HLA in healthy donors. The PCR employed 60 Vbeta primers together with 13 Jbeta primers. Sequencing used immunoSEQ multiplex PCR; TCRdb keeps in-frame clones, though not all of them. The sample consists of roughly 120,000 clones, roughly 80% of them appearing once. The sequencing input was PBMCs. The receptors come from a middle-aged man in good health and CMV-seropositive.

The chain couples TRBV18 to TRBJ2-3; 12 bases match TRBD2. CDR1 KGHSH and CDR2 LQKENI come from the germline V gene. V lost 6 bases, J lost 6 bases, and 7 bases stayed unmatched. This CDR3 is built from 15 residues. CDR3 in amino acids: CASSRTSGAMDTQYF. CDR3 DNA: TGTGCCAGCTCTCGGACTAGCGGGGCCATGGATACGCAGTATTTT.

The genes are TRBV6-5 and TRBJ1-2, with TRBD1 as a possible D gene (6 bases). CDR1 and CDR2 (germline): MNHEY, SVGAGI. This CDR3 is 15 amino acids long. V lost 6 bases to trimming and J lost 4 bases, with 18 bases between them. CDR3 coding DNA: TGTGCCAGCAGCTCCGGGACAACACTCTCCTATGGCTACACCTTC. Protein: CASSSGTTLSYGYTF.

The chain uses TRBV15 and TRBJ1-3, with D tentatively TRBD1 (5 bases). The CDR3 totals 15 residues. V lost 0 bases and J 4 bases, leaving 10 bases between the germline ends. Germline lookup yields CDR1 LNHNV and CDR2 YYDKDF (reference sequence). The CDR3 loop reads CATSRDRGRGNTIYF. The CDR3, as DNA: TGTGCCACCAGCAGAGATCGGGGGAGGGGAAACACCATATATTTT. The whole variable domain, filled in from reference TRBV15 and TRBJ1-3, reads DAMVIQNPRYQVTQFGKPVTLSCSQTLNHNVMYWYQQKSSQAPKLLFHYYDKDFNNEADTPDNFQSRRPNTSFCFLDIRSPGLGDTAMYLCATSRDRGRGNTIYFGEGSWLTVV.

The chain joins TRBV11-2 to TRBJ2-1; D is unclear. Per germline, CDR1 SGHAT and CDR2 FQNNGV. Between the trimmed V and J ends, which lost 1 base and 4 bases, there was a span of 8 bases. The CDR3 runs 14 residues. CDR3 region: CASSLASPYNEQFF. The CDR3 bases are TGTGCCAGCAGCTTAGCCTCTCCTTACAATGAGCAGTTCTTC. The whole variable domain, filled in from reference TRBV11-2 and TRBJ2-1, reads EAGVAQSPRYKIIEKRQSVAFWCNPISGHATLYWYQQILGQGPKLLIQFQNNGVVDDSQLPKDRFSAERLKGVDSTLKIQPAKLEDSAVYLCASSLASPYNEQFFGPGTRLTVL.

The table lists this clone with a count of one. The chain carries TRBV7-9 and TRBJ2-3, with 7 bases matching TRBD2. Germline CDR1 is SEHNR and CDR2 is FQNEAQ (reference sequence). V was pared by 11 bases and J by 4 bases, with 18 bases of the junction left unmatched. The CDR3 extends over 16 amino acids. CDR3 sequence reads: CAGHPISGALADTQYF. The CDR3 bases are TGTGCCGGACACCCCATAAGCGGGGCCCTCGCAGATACGCAGTATTTT.

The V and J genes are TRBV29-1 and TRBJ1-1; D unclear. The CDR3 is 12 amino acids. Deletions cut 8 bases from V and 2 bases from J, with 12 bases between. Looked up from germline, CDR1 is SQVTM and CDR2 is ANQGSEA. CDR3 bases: TGCAGCTCCTCCCGGGAAAACACTGAAGCTTTCTTT. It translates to CSSSRENTEAFF.

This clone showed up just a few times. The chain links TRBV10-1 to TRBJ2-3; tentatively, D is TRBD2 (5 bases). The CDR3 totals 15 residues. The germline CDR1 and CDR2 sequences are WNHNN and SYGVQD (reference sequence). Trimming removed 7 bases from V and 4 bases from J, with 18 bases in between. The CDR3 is CASMRALRWADTQYF. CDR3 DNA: TGCGCCAGCATGAGGGCCTTACGCTGGGCAGATACGCAGTATTTT.

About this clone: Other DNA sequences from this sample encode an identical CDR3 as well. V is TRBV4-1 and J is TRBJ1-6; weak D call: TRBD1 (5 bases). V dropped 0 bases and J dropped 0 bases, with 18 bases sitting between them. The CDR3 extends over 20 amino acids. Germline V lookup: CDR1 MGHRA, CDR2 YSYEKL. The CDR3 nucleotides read TGCGCCAGCAGCCAAGATTCCGGCAGGGCCATGATCTCCTATAATTCACCCCTCCACTTT. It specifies CASSQDSGRAMISYNSPLHF.

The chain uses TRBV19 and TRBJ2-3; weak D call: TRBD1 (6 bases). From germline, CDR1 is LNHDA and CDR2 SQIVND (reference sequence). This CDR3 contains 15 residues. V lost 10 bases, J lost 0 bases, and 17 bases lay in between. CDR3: CATLSGTTSTDTQYF. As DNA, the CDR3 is TGTGCCACCTTAAGTGGGACAACCAGCACAGATACGCAGTATTTT.

The CDR3 loop reads CASSYSPKSTEAFF. CDR3 nucleotides: TGTGCCAGCAGTTACTCCCCAAAGAGCACTGAAGCTTTCTTT. The chain has TRBV6-5 and TRBJ1-1; D not resolved. Trimming took 0 bases from V and 4 from J, leaving 9 bases between them. This CDR3 spans 14 amino acids. From germline, CDR1 is MNHEY and CDR2 SVGAGI.

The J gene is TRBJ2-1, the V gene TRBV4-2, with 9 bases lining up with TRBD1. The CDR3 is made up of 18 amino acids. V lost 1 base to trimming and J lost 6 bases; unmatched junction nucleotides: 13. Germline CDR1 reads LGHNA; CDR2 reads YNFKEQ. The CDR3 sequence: CASSQVLGQGSYGNEQFF. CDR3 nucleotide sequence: TGTGCCAGCAGCCAAGTCTTAGGACAGGGGTCGTACGGCAATGAGCAGTTCTTC.

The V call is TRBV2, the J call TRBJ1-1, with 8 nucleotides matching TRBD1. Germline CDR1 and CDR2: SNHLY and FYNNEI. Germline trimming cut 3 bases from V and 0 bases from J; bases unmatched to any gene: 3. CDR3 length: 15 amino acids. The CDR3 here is CASSDQTGVNTEAFF. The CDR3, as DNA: TGTGCCAGCAGTGACCAGACAGGGGTGAACACTGAAGCTTTCTTT.

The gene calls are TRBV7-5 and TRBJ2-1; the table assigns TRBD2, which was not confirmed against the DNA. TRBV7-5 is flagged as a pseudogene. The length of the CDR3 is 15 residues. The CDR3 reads CARSWTSVVHNEQFF. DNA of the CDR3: TGTGCCAGAAGCTGGACTAGCGTCGTACACAATGAGCAGTTCTTC.

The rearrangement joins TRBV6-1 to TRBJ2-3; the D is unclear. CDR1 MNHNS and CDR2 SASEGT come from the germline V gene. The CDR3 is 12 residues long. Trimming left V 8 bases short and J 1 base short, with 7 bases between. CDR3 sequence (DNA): TGTGCCAGCGTCCGGGGCACAGATACGCAGTATTTT. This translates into CASVRGTDTQYF.

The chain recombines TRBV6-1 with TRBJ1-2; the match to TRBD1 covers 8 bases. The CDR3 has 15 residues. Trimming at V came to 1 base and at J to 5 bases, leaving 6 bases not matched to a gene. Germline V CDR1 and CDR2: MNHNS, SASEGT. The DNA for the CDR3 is TGTGCCAGCAGTGAAGTAGTCAGGGGGCCGTATGGCTACACCTTC. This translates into CASSEVVRGPYGYTF.

CDR3 residues: CASSPGEETQYF. The CDR3 nucleotides are TGTGCCAGCTCACCCGGGGAGGAGACCCAGTACTTC. The V call is TRBV18, the J call TRBJ2-5; D is possibly TRBD2 (5 bases). This CDR3 has 12 amino acids. Per the germline V gene, CDR1 is KGHSH and CDR2 is LQKENI. V was shortened by 3 bases and J by 5 bases, with 7 bases between the two germline ends.

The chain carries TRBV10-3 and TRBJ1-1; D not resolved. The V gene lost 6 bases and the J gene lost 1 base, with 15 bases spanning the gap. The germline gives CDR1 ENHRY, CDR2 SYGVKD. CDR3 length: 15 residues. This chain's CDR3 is CAISPGAGQNTEAFF. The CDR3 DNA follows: TGTGCCATCAGCCCCGGCGCGGGTCAGAACACTGAAGCTTTCTTT.

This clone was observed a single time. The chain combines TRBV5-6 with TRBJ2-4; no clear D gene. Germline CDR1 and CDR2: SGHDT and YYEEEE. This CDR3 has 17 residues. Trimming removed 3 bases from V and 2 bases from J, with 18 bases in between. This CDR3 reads CASSSVGYTFSKNIQYF. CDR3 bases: TGTGCCAGCAGCTCGGTGGGCTATACTTTTTCCAAAAACATTCAGTACTTC.

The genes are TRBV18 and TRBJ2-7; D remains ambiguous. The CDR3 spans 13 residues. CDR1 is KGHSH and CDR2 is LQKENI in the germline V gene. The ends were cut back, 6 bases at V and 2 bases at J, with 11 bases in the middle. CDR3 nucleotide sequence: TGTGCCAGCTCTCCCTCAGAAGCCTACGAGCAGTACTTC. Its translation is CASSPSEAYEQYF. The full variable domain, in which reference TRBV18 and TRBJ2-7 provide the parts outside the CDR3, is NAGVMQNPRHLVRRRGQEARLRCSPMKGHSHVYWYRQLPEEGLKFMVYLQKENIIDESGMPKERFSAEFPKEGPSILRIQQVVRGDSAAYFCASSPSEAYEQYFGPGTRLTVT.

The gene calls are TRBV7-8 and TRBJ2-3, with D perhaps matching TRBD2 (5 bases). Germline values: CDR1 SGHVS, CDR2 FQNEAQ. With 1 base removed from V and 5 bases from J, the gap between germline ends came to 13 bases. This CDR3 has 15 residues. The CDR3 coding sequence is TGTGCCAGCAGCTTAGGTGCGCGGGTACGAGATACGCAGTATTTT. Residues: CASSLGARVRDTQYF.

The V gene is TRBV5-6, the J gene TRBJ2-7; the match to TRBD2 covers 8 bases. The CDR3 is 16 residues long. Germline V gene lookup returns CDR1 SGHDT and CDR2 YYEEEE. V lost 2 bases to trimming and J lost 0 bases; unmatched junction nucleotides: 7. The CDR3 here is CASSFSSSGFSYEQYF. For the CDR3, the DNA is TGTGCCAGCAGCTTTTCTTCTAGCGGGTTCTCCTACGAGCAGTACTTC.

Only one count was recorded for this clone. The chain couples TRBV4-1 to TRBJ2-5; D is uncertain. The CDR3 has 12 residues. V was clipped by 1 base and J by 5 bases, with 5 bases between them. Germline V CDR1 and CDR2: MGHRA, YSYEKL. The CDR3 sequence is CASSQVSETQYF. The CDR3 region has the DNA TGCGCCAGCAGCCAAGTTTCGGAGACCCAGTACTTC.

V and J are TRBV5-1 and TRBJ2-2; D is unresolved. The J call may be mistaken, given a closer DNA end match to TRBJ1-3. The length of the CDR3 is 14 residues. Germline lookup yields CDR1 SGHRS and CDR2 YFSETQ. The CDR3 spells CASSLSQPGNTIYF. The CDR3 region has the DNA TGCGCCAGCAGCTTGTCACAGCCCGGAAACACCATATATTTT.

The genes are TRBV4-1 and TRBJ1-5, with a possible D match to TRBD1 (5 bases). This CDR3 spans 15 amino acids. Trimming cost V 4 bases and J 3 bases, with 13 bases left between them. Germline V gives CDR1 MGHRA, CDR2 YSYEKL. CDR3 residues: CASSRGGTDNQPQHF. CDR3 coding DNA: TGCGCCAGCAGCCGGGGAGGGACGGACAATCAGCCCCAGCATTTT.

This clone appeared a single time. DNA for the CDR3: TGTGCCAGCAGCTTACAGGGGGCGAACTATGGCTACACCTTC. Its translation is CASSLQGANYGYTF. This sequence joins TRBV7-9 and TRBJ1-2; 8 bases map to TRBD1. The germline V gene has CDR1 SEHNR and CDR2 FQNEAQ (reference sequence). Germline trimming cut 2 bases from V and 2 bases from J; bases unmatched to any gene: 1. The CDR3 is 14 amino acids.

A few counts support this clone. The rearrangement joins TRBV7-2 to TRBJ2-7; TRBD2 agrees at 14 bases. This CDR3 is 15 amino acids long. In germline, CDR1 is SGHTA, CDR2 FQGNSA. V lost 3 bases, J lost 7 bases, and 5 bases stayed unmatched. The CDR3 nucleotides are TGTGCCAGCAGCTTGACTAGCGGGAGGGCCCGGGAGCAGTACTTC. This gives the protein CASSLTSGRAREQYF.

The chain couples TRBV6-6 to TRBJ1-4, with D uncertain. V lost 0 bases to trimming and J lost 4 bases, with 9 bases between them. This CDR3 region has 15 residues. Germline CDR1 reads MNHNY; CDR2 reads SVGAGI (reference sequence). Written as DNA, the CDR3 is TGTGCCAGCAGTTACTCGATTACCAGTAATGAAAAACTGTTTTTT. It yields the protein CASSYSITSNEKLFF.

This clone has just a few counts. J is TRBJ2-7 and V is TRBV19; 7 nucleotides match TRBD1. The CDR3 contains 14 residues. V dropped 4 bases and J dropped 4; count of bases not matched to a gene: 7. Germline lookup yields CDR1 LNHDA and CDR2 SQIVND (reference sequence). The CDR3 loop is CASSRDRASYEQYF. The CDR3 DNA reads TGTGCCAGTAGTAGGGACAGAGCTTCGTACGAGCAGTACTTC.